These 30 T cell receptor beta chains share one sample of origin, sequenced in a study of cytomegalovirus exposure and HLA in healthy donors. A multiplex PCR was run with 60 Vbeta primers and 13 Jbeta primers. Measured with immunoSEQ multiplex PCR; TCRdb has only the in-frame clones, and not every one. The sample records about 180,000 clones, 65% to 85% being singletons. Source material: PBMCs. All receptors derive from a girl aged 10-17 years in good health and CMV-seropositive.

This sequence joins TRBV4-1 and TRBJ2-3; 9 positions match TRBD2. Germline V CDR1 and CDR2: MGHRA, YSYEKL. V dropped 2 bases and J dropped 6; count of bases not matched to a gene: 15. CDR3 size: 18 residues. The CDR3 region has the DNA TGCGCCAGCAGCCAATACCCTGGGGCTAGCGGGATAACGGATACGCAGTATTTT. Protein product: CASSQYPGASGITDTQYF.

This clone came up once. V is TRBV7-9 and J is TRBJ1-2; 7 positions match TRBD1. The germline V gene has CDR1 SEHNR and CDR2 FQNEAQ (reference sequence). V gave up 3 bases and J gave up 2 bases; unmatched junction bases: 18. The length of the CDR3 is 19 residues. The CDR3 coding sequence is TGTGCCAGCAGCTTTCCCACATTAAGACAGGGTCGGGGGAACTATGGCTACACCTTC. Amino acids: CASSFPTLRQGRGNYGYTF.

The rearrangement uses TRBV6-6 and TRBJ1-4, with 9 bases identical to TRBD1. Losses at the gene ends were 4 bases for V and 5 bases for J; bases not matched to a gene: 8. Germline loops: CDR1 MNHNY, CDR2 SVGAGI (reference sequence). CDR3 length: 16 amino acids. The CDR3 sequence: CASSFSWDRANEKLFF. The CDR3 nucleotides read TGTGCCAGCAGTTTTTCATGGGACAGGGCAAATGAAAAACTGTTTTTT.

The chain links TRBV29-1 to TRBJ2-1; tentative D call: TRBD1 (7 bases). The CDR3 contains 18 residues. Germline values: CDR1 SQVTM, CDR2 ANQGSEA. Trimming stripped 7 bases from V and 0 bases from J, with 25 bases between. The CDR3 coding sequence is TGCAGCGCCAGAGGGGCGGAGGGGGCGGGGAGCTCCTACAATGAGCAGTTCTTC. It codes for CSARGAEGAGSSYNEQFF.

The rearrangement joins TRBV6-5 to TRBJ1-1; D perhaps matches TRBD1 (5 bases). V was trimmed by 7 bases and J by 1 base, leaving 13 bases between them. This CDR3 is built from 14 residues. Germline assignment: CDR1 MNHEY and CDR2 SVGAGI. CDR3 amino acids: CASTLQEKNTEAFF. In nucleotides, the CDR3 is TGTGCCAGCACCCTACAGGAAAAGAACACTGAAGCTTTCTTT.

This clone occurred once. The chain couples TRBV27 to TRBJ1-2; TRBD1 aligns across 7 bases. This CDR3 comprises 14 residues. V gave up 3 bases and J gave up 8 bases; unmatched junction bases: 9. Per the germline V gene, CDR1 is MNHEY and CDR2 is SMNVEV (reference sequence). CDR3 nucleotide sequence: TGTGCCAGCAGTTTCCATGACAGGGTAGAGGGCTACACCTTC. Its translation: CASSFHDRVEGYTF.

The rearrangement joins TRBV4-2 to TRBJ2-2; D remains unclear. V was shortened by 5 bases and J by 2 bases, with 24 bases between the two germline ends. The germline V gene has CDR1 LGHNA and CDR2 YNFKEQ. The CDR3 covers 19 residues. In DNA form, the CDR3 reads TGTGCCAGCAGCTCTAAGATCTTGGCTGGCAGGTTTAACACCGGGGAGCTGTTTTTT. Translated: CASSSKILAGRFNTGELFF.

The chain carries TRBV7-9 and TRBJ2-3; the D gene is possibly TRBD2 (5 bases). The CDR3 totals 15 residues. The ends were cut back, 2 bases at V and 6 bases at J, with 15 bases in the middle. Looked up from germline, CDR1 is SEHNR and CDR2 is FQNEAQ (reference sequence). CDR3 bases: TGTGCCAGCAGCTTACATGGAGGAGGTGGGGATACGCAGTATTTT. This gives the protein CASSLHGGGGDTQYF.

The J gene is TRBJ1-5, the V gene TRBV30, with D perhaps TRBD1 (6 bases). Germline-derived CDR1 and CDR2 are GTSNPN and SVGIG (reference sequence). V lost 3 bases and J 5 bases, leaving 14 bases between the germline ends. The CDR3 is 14 residues long. DNA of the CDR3: TGTGCCTGGAGACAGGGTGGGGATCATCAGCCCCAGCATTTT. This gives the protein CAWRQGGDHQPQHF. The full variable domain, rest sourced from reference TRBV30 and TRBJ1-5, is SQTIHQWPATLVQPVGSPLSLECTVEGTSNPNLYWYRQAAGRGLQLLFYSVGIGQISSEVPQNLSASRPQDRQFILSSKKLLLSDSGFYLCAWRQGGDHQPQHFGDGTRLSIL.

The V and J genes are TRBV10-3 and TRBJ1-2; D remains ambiguous. The CDR3 consists of 13 residues. Germline V gene sequence: CDR1 ENHRY, CDR2 SYGVKD. Deletions cut 6 bases from V and 2 bases from J, with 10 bases between. For the CDR3, the DNA is TGTGCCATCAGACCCGACGGGAACTATGGCTACACCTTC. Its protein product is CAIRPDGNYGYTF.

Only one count was recorded for this clone. The CDR3 reads CASSFGGELFF. The CDR3 DNA reads as TGCGCCAGCAGCTTCGGCGGGGAGCTGTTTTTT. The chain recombines TRBV5-1 with TRBJ2-2, with unresolved D. V lost 2 bases and J 7 bases, leaving 3 bases between the germline ends. Germline loops: CDR1 SGHRS, CDR2 YFSETQ. CDR3 length: 11 residues.

V gene TRBV18 combines with J gene TRBJ1-1; possible D gene TRBD1, 6 bases. Germline V gene lookup returns CDR1 KGHSH and CDR2 LQKENI. V was pared by 4 bases and J by 7 bases, with 10 bases between. CDR3 length equals 12 residues. CDR3 sequence: CASSRTGIEAFF. The CDR3 nucleotides read TGTGCCAGCTCACGAACAGGGATTGAAGCTTTCTTT.

This clone came up a few times. The chain couples TRBV30 to TRBJ2-7; D remains unclear. In germline, CDR1 is GTSNPN, CDR2 SVGIG (reference sequence). The CDR3 has 11 residues. With 0 bases removed from V and 6 bases from J, the gap between germline ends came to 6 bases. The CDR3 protein is CAWSVTGEQYF. CDR3 sequence (DNA): TGTGCCTGGAGTGTAACGGGCGAGCAGTACTTC.

V is TRBV27 and J is TRBJ1-2; 8 bases line up with TRBD1. V was pared by 2 bases and J by 6 bases, with 8 bases of the junction left unmatched. The CDR3 has 15 amino acids. Germline V gene lookup returns CDR1 MNHEY and CDR2 SMNVEV (reference sequence). The CDR3 loop reads CASSLQGADFHGYTF. In DNA, the CDR3 is TGTGCCAGCAGTTTACAGGGGGCTGACTTCCATGGCTACACCTTC.

This clone was seen a single time. V usage is TRBV4-3 and J usage is TRBJ2-2; 9 bases agree with TRBD1. Germline V gene lookup returns CDR1 LGHNA and CDR2 YSLEER. Trimming took 4 bases from V and 6 from J; bases not matched to a gene: 12. This CDR3 is built from 17 residues. The CDR3 bases are TGCGCCAGCAGCCCAGCAGCAAGACAGGGGGAATCCGGGGAGCTGTTTTTT. Translation gives CASSPAARQGESGELFF.

V gene TRBV5-6 combines with J gene TRBJ1-2; TRBD1 is a possible D gene (5 bases). V was pared by 0 bases and J by 2 bases, with 8 bases between. The CDR3 has 14 residues. In germline, CDR1 is SGHDT, CDR2 YYEEEE. The CDR3 is CASSLGGVNYGYTF. The CDR3 coding sequence is TGTGCCAGCAGCTTGGGGGGGGTGAACTATGGCTACACCTTC. Combining the CDR3 with reference TRBV5-6 and TRBJ1-2 gives the whole variable domain DAGVTQSPTHLIKTRGQQVTLRCSPKSGHDTVSWYQQALGQGPQFIFQYYEEEERQRGNFPDRFSGHQFPNYSSELNVNALLLGDSALYLCASSLGGVNYGYTFGSGTRLTVV.

The chain combines TRBV4-1 with TRBJ2-7, with a possible D match to TRBD1 (5 bases). Trimming stripped 1 base from V and 0 bases from J, with 10 bases between. The CDR3 sequence is 15 residues long. From germline, CDR1 is MGHRA and CDR2 YSYEKL. CDR3 sequence reads: CASSQADTISYEQYF. CDR3 DNA sequence: TGCGCCAGCAGCCAAGCGGACACTATCTCCTACGAGCAGTACTTC.

J is TRBJ1-1 and V is TRBV15; perhaps TRBD1 as D (6 bases). The V gene's germline CDR1 is LNHNV and CDR2 YYDKDF (reference sequence). V lost 5 bases and J lost 8, with 21 bases in between. This CDR3 has 15 residues. The CDR3 DNA is TGTGCCACCAGCCCTAACAGGGCTACCCCCATCGAAGCTTTCTTT. Translating it yields CATSPNRATPIEAFF.

This clone was observed a few times. The chain employs TRBV18 and TRBJ1-1; possible D gene TRBD1, 6 bases. This CDR3 has 15 residues. Germline V gene lookup returns CDR1 KGHSH and CDR2 LQKENI. The V end lost 3 bases, the J end lost 1 base, and 12 bases lay between the germline ends. CDR3 in amino acids: CASSPQNRENTEAFF. Written as DNA, the CDR3 is TGTGCCAGCTCACCCCAAAACAGGGAGAACACTGAAGCTTTCTTT.

This sequence joins TRBV18 and TRBJ1-2; D is unclear. The V gene's germline CDR1 is KGHSH and CDR2 LQKENI. This CDR3 contains 12 residues. V was shortened by 5 bases and J by 4 bases, with 8 bases between the two germline ends. CDR3: CASSTDSYGYTF. The CDR3 DNA reads TGTGCCAGCTCAACAGATTCCTATGGCTACACCTTC.

This clone occurred once. This chain connects TRBV5-1 to TRBJ2-1; TRBD2 matches at 10 bases. With 0 bases clipped from V and 5 bases from J, the junction kept 5 bases outside the gene matches. Germline CDR1 SGHRS, CDR2 YFSETQ. The CDR3 is made up of 16 amino acids. CDR3 sequence: CASSLAFGLADNEQFF. CDR3 nucleotides: TGCGCCAGCAGCTTGGCTTTCGGACTAGCGGACAATGAGCAGTTCTTC.

This clone has only a few counts. The J gene is TRBJ1-2, the V gene TRBV10-3; D call uncertain. Trimming left V 3 bases short and J 5 bases short, with 7 bases between. Germline V CDR1 and CDR2: ENHRY, SYGVKD. The CDR3 loop spans 12 amino acids. CDR3 in DNA: TGTGCCATCAGTGACAGGAGGTATGGCTACACCTTC. Protein sequence: CAISDRRYGYTF.

The genes are TRBV6-5 and TRBJ2-7, with a weak D call TRBD1 (6 bases). CDR1 and CDR2 from the germline V gene are MNHEY and SVGAGI. The CDR3 runs to 15 residues. Trimming stripped 0 bases from V and 3 bases from J, with 12 bases between. The CDR3 is CASSYSTGFSYEQYF. As DNA, the CDR3 is TGTGCCAGCAGTTACTCTACAGGGTTCAGCTACGAGCAGTACTTC.

This clone was recorded a few times. This rearrangement joins TRBV6-1 to TRBJ2-4, with 7 bases aligning to TRBD1. Germline trimming cut 7 bases from V and 1 base from J; bases unmatched to any gene: 4. This CDR3 is 14 amino acids long. Germline V lookup: CDR1 MNHNS, CDR2 SASEGT. CDR3 in amino acids: CASTADRAKNIQYF. The CDR3 DNA reads TGTGCCAGCACCGCGGACAGGGCCAAAAACATTCAGTACTTC.

This clone was seen once. This same CDR3 is encoded by further DNA sequences in the sample. The CDR3 protein is CASSPGQGGYGYTF. CDR3 DNA: TGCGCCAGCAGCCCCGGGCAGGGGGGCTATGGCTACACCTTC. This chain uses TRBV4-1 with TRBJ1-2, with 7 nucleotides matching TRBD1. This CDR3 comprises 14 residues. Germline assignment: CDR1 MGHRA and CDR2 YSYEKL. The V segment lost 4 bases and the J segment 4 bases; nucleotides outside the gene matches: 6.

The chain couples TRBV5-1 to TRBJ2-6; unclear D gene. The CDR3 has 15 amino acids. In germline, CDR1 is SGHRS, CDR2 YFSETQ. Trimming shortened V by 6 bases and J by 2 bases, and 12 bases separated the two germline ends. This CDR3 is CASTSDTTGANVLTF. CDR3 DNA: TGCGCCAGCACCAGCGATACGACTGGGGCCAACGTCCTGACTTTC.

The V and J genes are TRBV5-4 and TRBJ1-2; 7 nucleotides line up with TRBD1. The CDR3 length is 15 residues. Unmatched junction bases numbered 4, after V lost 1 base and J lost 1 base. The V gene's germline CDR1 is SGHNT and CDR2 YYREEE (reference sequence). Here the CDR3 DNA reads TGTGCCAGCAGCTTGACTTACAGGGGTAACTATGGCTACACCTTC. This encodes CASSLTYRGNYGYTF.

The chain employs TRBV11-2 and TRBJ1-1; maybe TRBD1 (5 bases). Looked up from germline, CDR1 is SGHAT and CDR2 is FQNNGV. The V gene lost 4 bases and the J gene lost 3 bases, with 9 bases spanning the gap. The CDR3 is 13 residues long. CDR3 protein: CASSSIRDTEAFF. CDR3 coding DNA: TGTGCCAGCAGCTCAATCAGGGACACTGAAGCTTTCTTT.

The chain couples TRBV4-3 to TRBJ2-1; 9 bases match TRBD2. V was pared by 0 bases and J by 6 bases, with 12 bases of the junction left unmatched. The germline V gene has CDR1 LGHNA and CDR2 YSLEER. The CDR3 extends over 18 amino acids. Here the CDR3 DNA reads TGCGCCAGCAGCCAAGATAACGAGGAGGCTAGCGGGACCAATGAGCAGTTCTTC. Protein product: CASSQDNEEASGTNEQFF.

The chain employs TRBV25-1 and TRBJ1-2; D is uncertain. Between the trimmed V and J ends, which lost 8 bases and 8 bases, there was a span of 12 bases. This CDR3 has 11 residues. Germline V gives CDR1 MGHDK, CDR2 SYGVNS. CDR3 residues: CASRSGGGYTF. DNA of the CDR3: TGTGCCAGCCGCTCGGGTGGCGGCTACACCTTC.